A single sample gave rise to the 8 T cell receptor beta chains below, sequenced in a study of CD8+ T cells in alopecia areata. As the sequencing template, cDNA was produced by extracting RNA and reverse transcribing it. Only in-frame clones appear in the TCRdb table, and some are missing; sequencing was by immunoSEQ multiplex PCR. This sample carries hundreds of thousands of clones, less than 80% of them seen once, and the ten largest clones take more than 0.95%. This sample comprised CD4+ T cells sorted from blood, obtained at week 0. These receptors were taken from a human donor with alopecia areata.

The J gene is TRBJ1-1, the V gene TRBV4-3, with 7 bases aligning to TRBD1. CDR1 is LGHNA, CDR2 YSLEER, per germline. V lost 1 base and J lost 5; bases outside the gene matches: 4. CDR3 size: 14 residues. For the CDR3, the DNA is TGCGCCAGCAGCCAAGGACAGGGACCGACTGAAGCTTTCTTT. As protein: CASSQGQGPTEAFF.

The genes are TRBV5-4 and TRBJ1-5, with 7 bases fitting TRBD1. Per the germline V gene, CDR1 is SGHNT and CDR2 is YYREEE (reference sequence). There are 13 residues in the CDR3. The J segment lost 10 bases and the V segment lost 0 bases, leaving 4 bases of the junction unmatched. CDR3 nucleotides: TGTGCCAGCAGCTTGGACCGACAGGGCCCCCAGCATTTT. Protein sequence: CASSLDRQGPQHF.

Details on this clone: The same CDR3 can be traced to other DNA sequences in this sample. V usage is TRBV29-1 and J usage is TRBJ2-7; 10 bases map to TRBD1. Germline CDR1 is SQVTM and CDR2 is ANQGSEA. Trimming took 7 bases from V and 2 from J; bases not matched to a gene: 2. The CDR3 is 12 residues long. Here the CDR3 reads CSAGQGAYEQYF. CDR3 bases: TGCAGCGCTGGACAGGGGGCCTACGAGCAGTACTTC.

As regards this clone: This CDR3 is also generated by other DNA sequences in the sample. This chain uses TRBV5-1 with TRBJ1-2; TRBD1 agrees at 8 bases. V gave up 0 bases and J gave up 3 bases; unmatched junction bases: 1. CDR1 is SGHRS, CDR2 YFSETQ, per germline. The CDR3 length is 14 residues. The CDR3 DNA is TGCGCCAGCAGCTTGGCGGGACAGGACTATGGCTACACCTTC. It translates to CASSLAGQDYGYTF.

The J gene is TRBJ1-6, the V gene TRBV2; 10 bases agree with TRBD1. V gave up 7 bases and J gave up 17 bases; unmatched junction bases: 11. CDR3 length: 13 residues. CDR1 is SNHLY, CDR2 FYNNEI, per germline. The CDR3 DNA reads TGTGCCAGCAATATACGAGGACAGGGGGGTATCCACTTT. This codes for CASNIRGQGGIHF.

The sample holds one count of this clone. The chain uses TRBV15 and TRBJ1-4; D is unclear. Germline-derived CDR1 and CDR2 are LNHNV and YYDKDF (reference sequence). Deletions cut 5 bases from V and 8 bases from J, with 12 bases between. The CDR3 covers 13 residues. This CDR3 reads CATSPRIDEKLFF. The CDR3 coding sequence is TGTGCCACCAGCCCCCGGATTGACGAAAAACTGTTTTTT.

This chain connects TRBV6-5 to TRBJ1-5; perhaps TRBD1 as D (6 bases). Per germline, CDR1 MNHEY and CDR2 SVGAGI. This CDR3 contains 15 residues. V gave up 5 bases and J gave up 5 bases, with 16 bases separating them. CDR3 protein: CASSPVGTSYQPQHF. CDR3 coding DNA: TGTGCCAGCAGTCCCGTTGGGACAAGCTATCAGCCCCAGCATTTT.

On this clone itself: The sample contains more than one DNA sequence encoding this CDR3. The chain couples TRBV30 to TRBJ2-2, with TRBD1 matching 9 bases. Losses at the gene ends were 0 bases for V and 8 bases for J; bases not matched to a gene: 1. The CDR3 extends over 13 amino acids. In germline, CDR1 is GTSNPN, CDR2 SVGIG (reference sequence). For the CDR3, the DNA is TGTGCCTGGAGTGTACAGGGGGCTGGGGAGCTGTTTTTT. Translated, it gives CAWSVQGAGELFF.